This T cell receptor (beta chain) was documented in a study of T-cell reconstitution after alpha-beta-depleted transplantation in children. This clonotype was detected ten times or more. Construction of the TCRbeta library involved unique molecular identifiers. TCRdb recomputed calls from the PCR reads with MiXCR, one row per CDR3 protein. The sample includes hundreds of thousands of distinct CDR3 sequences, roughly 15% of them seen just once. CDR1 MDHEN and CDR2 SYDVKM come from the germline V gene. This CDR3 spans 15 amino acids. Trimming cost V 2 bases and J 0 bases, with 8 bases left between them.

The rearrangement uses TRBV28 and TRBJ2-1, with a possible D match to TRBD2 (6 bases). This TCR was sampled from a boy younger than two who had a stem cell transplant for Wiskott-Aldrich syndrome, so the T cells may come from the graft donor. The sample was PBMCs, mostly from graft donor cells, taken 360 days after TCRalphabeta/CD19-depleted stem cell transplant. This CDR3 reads CASSLVGGSYNEQFF. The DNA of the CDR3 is TGTGCCAGCAGTTTAGTCGGGGGCTCCTACAATGAGCAGTTCTTC.